This is a list of T cell receptor beta chains from one sample in a study of blood T cell repertoires in COVID-19. Method: immunoSEQ multiplex PCR; TCRdb's copy keeps in-frame clones and lacks some. The data contain about 140,000 clones, 76% of them singletons. Sequenced: peripheral blood. These receptors all come from a woman of 80 years or more with active or convalescent COVID-19. CDR3s include the opening cysteine and the closing phenylalanine or tryptophan. D genes are given only for firm matches. Not all rows give a size; the values are once, few, many and, for expanded clones, a class.

d_gene: -; abundance: few; v_gene: TRBV11-2; j_gene: TRBJ2-2; CDR3aa: CASGPGRTGELFF; CDR3nt: TGTGCCAGCGGTCCAGGCAGGACCGGGGAGCTGTTTTTT
d_gene: -; abundance: -; v_gene: TRBV10-3; j_gene: TRBJ1-2; CDR3aa: CAISPPDRQSSYGYTF; CDR3nt: TGTGCCATCAGTCCACCAGACAGGCAGAGTTCCTATGGCTACACCTTC
d_gene: TRBD2; abundance: -; v_gene: TRBV15; j_gene: TRBJ2-2; CDR3aa: CATSRGTSGGRDTGELFF; CDR3nt: TGTGCCACCAGCAGAGGGACTAGCGGGGGTAGGGACACCGGGGAGCTGTTTTTT
d_gene: TRBD1; abundance: few; v_gene: TRBV6-2/TRBV6-3; j_gene: TRBJ2-2; CDR3aa: CASSYPQGWGNTGELFF; CDR3nt: TGTGCCAGCAGTTACCCACAGGGGTGGGGGAACACCGGGGAGCTGTTTTTT
d_gene: TRBD2; abundance: -; v_gene: TRBV2; j_gene: TRBJ2-1; CDR3aa: CASSDNSGGNNEQFF; CDR3nt: TGTGCCAGCAGTGATAATAGCGGGGGGAACAATGAGCAGTTCTTC
d_gene: -; abundance: -; v_gene: TRBV3-1/TRBV3-2; j_gene: TRBJ2-3; CDR3aa: CASSSWDSAQYF; CDR3nt: TGTGCCAGCAGCTCATGGGACTCTGCGCAGTATTTT
d_gene: TRBD1; abundance: few; v_gene: TRBV24-1; j_gene: TRBJ2-2; CDR3aa: CATSGTGGLSKLFF; CDR3nt: TGTGCCACCAGTGGGACAGGGGGCTTAAGCAAGCTGTTTTTT
d_gene: TRBD1; abundance: -; v_gene: TRBV30; j_gene: TRBJ1-1; CDR3aa: CVLDRVGVPFF; CDR3nt: TGTGTCCTGGACAGGGTTGGTGTGCCTTTCTTT
d_gene: -; abundance: -; v_gene: TRBV19; j_gene: TRBJ2-5; CDR3aa: CASSQGRGETQYF; CDR3nt: TGTGCCAGTAGTCAGGGGCGCGGGGAGACCCAGTACTTC
d_gene: -; abundance: -; v_gene: TRBV7-6; j_gene: TRBJ1-1; CDR3aa: CASSLWDTNTEAFF; CDR3nt: TGTGCCAGCAGCTTATGGGACACGAACACTGAAGCTTTCTTT
d_gene: -; abundance: few; v_gene: TRBV6-5; j_gene: TRBJ2-1; CDR3aa: CASSYSRGWFGNEQFF; CDR3nt: TGTGCCAGCAGTTATAGTCGTGGTTGGTTCGGGAATGAGCAGTTCTTC
d_gene: TRBD1; abundance: -; v_gene: TRBV29-1; j_gene: TRBJ1-1; CDR3aa: CSVGTGLTQAFF; CDR3nt: TGCAGCGTCGGGACAGGGTTAACTCAAGCTTTCTTT
d_gene: TRBD2; abundance: -; v_gene: TRBV28; j_gene: TRBJ2-7; CDR3aa: CASQIAGGYEQYF; CDR3nt: TGTGCCAGCCAGATCGCGGGGGGCTACGAGCAGTACTTC
d_gene: -; abundance: -; v_gene: TRBV14; j_gene: TRBJ1-3; CDR3aa: CASDTGRAGNTIYF; CDR3nt: TGTGCCAGCGACACAGGGCGCGCTGGAAACACCATATATTTT
d_gene: TRBD1; abundance: -; v_gene: TRBV7-9; j_gene: TRBJ1-1; CDR3aa: CASSPQGVGSEAFF; CDR3nt: TGTGCCAGCAGCCCCCAGGGGGTTGGATCTGAAGCTTTCTTT
d_gene: TRBD1; abundance: -; v_gene: TRBV6-6; j_gene: TRBJ1-3; CDR3aa: CASSRTGHGNTIYF; CDR3nt: TGTGCCAGCAGCAGGACAGGCCACGGAAACACCATATATTTT
d_gene: TRBD1; abundance: -; v_gene: TRBV13; j_gene: TRBJ1-1; CDR3aa: CASSAQGAVGINVEAFF; CDR3nt: TGTGCCAGCAGCGCACAGGGGGCGGTGGGTATTAATGTTGAAGCTTTCTTT
d_gene: TRBD1; abundance: -; v_gene: TRBV2; j_gene: TRBJ2-7; CDR3aa: CATLGTASSYEQYF; CDR3nt: TGTGCCACCTTAGGGACAGCTTCCTCCTACGAGCAGTACTTC
d_gene: -; abundance: -; v_gene: TRBV25-1; j_gene: TRBJ1-2; CDR3aa: CASRADSNYGYTF; CDR3nt: TGTGCCAGCAGGGCGGACAGTAACTATGGCTACACCTTC
d_gene: -; abundance: -; v_gene: TRBV18; j_gene: TRBJ2-6; CDR3aa: CASSQDQGGANVLTF; CDR3nt: TGTGCCAGCTCACAGGACCAGGGAGGGGCCAACGTCCTGACTTTC
d_gene: -; abundance: -; v_gene: TRBV7-9; j_gene: TRBJ1-1; CDR3aa: CASSPGPPMEAEAFF; CDR3nt: TGTGCCAGCAGCCCTGGACCCCCCATGGAGGCTGAAGCTTTCTTT
d_gene: -; abundance: few; v_gene: TRBV6-6; j_gene: TRBJ1-4; CDR3aa: CASSPPLSATNEKLFF; CDR3nt: TGTGCCAGCAGCCCCCCCCTCTCTGCAACTAATGAAAAACTGTTTTTT
d_gene: TRBD1; abundance: -; v_gene: TRBV5-5; j_gene: TRBJ2-1; CDR3aa: CASSPTGTAYNEQFF; CDR3nt: TGTGCCAGCAGCCCCACCGGGACAGCCTACAATGAGCAGTTCTTC
d_gene: TRBD2; abundance: -; v_gene: TRBV4-3; j_gene: TRBJ2-1; CDR3aa: CASSQAGGSYNEQFF; CDR3nt: TGCGCCAGCAGCCAAGCGGGGGGTTCCTACAATGAGCAGTTCTTC
d_gene: -; abundance: -; v_gene: TRBV3-1/TRBV3-2; j_gene: TRBJ2-7; CDR3aa: CASSQDWPSEQYF; CDR3nt: TGTGCCAGCAGCCAAGACTGGCCGTCCGAGCAGTACTTC
d_gene: TRBD2; abundance: -; v_gene: TRBV6-5; j_gene: TRBJ2-3; CDR3aa: CASRALAGGTDTQYF; CDR3nt: TGTGCCAGCAGAGCCCTAGCGGGGGGCACAGATACGCAGTATTTT
d_gene: -; abundance: -; v_gene: TRBV4-1; j_gene: TRBJ1-4; CDR3aa: CASSQDVPGTATNEKLFF; CDR3nt: TGCGCCAGCAGCCAAGACGTCCCAGGAACTGCAACTAATGAAAAACTGTTTTTT
d_gene: -; abundance: -; v_gene: TRBV5-1; j_gene: TRBJ2-1; CDR3aa: CASSFQEHHNEQFF; CDR3nt: TGCGCCAGCAGCTTTCAGGAACACCACAATGAGCAGTTCTTC
d_gene: TRBD1; abundance: once; v_gene: TRBV29-1; j_gene: TRBJ2-1; CDR3aa: CSGKHRGMYNEQFF; CDR3nt: TGCAGCGGGAAGCACAGGGGTATGTACAATGAGCAGTTCTTC
d_gene: -; abundance: -; v_gene: TRBV10-3; j_gene: TRBJ1-1; CDR3aa: CAISELSYTEAFF; CDR3nt: TGTGCCATCAGTGAGCTTTCGTACACTGAAGCTTTCTTT
d_gene: TRBD1; abundance: -; v_gene: TRBV6-6; j_gene: TRBJ2-7; CDR3aa: CASRWRDRSYEQYF; CDR3nt: TGTGCCAGCAGATGGAGGGACAGGTCCTACGAGCAGTACTTC
d_gene: TRBD1; abundance: -; v_gene: TRBV4-1; j_gene: TRBJ1-6; CDR3aa: CASSQGGTGGFDSPLHF; CDR3nt: TGCGCCAGCAGCCAAGGGGGGACAGGGGGCTTTGATTCACCCCTCCACTTT